Presented here are 28 T cell receptor beta chains from one specimen sequenced in a study of CD8 T cells in ankylosing spondylitis. TCRdb itself ran the 5' RACE reads through MiXCR, one entry per CDR3 protein. The repertoire holds roughly 40,000 distinct CDR3 sequences, with 16% as singletons. Sequencing was performed on blood. Receptors were obtained from a male donor with ankylosing spondylitis or in good health (not recorded which).

This clonotype was counted between two and nine times. The chain couples TRBV7-6 to TRBJ2-7; either TRBD1 or TRBD2 may supply D (5 bases each). The V and J ends lost 1 base and 5 bases respectively, with 12 bases between them. The germline gives CDR1 SGHVS, CDR2 FNYEAQ. The CDR3 extends over 14 amino acids. The CDR3 nucleotides read TGTGCCAGCAGCTTAGGGGGGAAATTCGACGAGCAGTACTTC. It yields the protein CASSLGGKFDEQYF.

This sequence joins TRBV27 and TRBJ2-1; TRBD2 agrees at 10 bases. The germline gives CDR1 MNHEY, CDR2 SMNVEV (reference sequence). The V and J ends lost 5 bases and 6 bases, in that order; junction bases with no gene match: 7. The CDR3 extends over 15 amino acids. CDR3 sequence (DNA): TGTGCCAGCAGTACGCGGCCTAGCGGGAGCAATGAGCAGTTCTTC. Translated, it gives CASSTRPSGSNEQFF.

The CDR3 region is CASSLGENTEAFF. The CDR3 nucleotides are TGTGCCAGCAGCTTAGGAGAGAACACTGAAGCTTTCTTT. The J gene is TRBJ1-1, the V gene TRBV11-2; no clear D. Germline assignment: CDR1 SGHAT and CDR2 FQNNGV. The CDR3 runs to 13 residues. Trimming stripped 1 base from V and 1 base from J, with 4 bases between. The whole variable domain, remainder taken from reference TRBV11-2 and TRBJ1-1, is EAGVAQSPRYKIIEKRQSVAFWCNPISGHATLYWYQQILGQGPKLLIQFQNNGVVDDSQLPKDRFSAERLKGVDSTLKIQPAKLEDSAVYLCASSLGENTEAFFGQGTRLTVV.

The chain is built from TRBV6-5 and TRBJ2-3; D uncertain. The CDR3 is 15 amino acids. CDR1 and CDR2 (germline): MNHEY, SVGAGI. V was pared by 6 bases and J by 4 bases, with 17 bases between. CDR3 in DNA: TGTGCCAGCAGCCCCACGGGCCTGGATTCAGATACGCAGTATTTT. This gives the protein CASSPTGLDSDTQYF.

This sequence joins TRBV6-5 and TRBJ2-3; D ambiguous. The CDR3 is made up of 14 amino acids. V was cut by 6 bases and J by 2 bases, with 12 bases left in between. Germline CDR1 MNHEY, CDR2 SVGAGI. CDR3 in amino acids: CASSPGGFTDTQYF. For the CDR3, the DNA is TGTGCCAGCAGCCCCGGTGGCTTCACAGATACGCAGTATTTT.

The chain joins TRBV15 to TRBJ1-1; possibly TRBD1 for D (5 bases). Germline-derived CDR1 and CDR2 are LNHNV and YYDKDF (reference sequence). V dropped 1 base and J dropped 4 bases, with 10 bases sitting between them. The CDR3 has 14 residues. As DNA, the CDR3 is TGTGCCACCAGCAGAGCGGTTGGGGGCACTGAAGCTTTCTTT. It yields the protein CATSRAVGGTEAFF.

The V gene is TRBV29-1, the J gene TRBJ2-2, with TRBD1 identical over 7 bases. J was trimmed by 6 bases and V by 6 bases; bases with no gene match: 4. The CDR3 is 12 residues long. Germline CDR1 and CDR2: SQVTM and ANQGSEA. CDR3 coding DNA: TGCAGCGTCGGACAGGCGGCCGGGGAGCTGTTTTTT. Protein: CSVGQAAGELFF.

This chain uses TRBV20-1 with TRBJ1-1; the D gene is possibly TRBD1 (5 bases). There are 14 residues in the CDR3. CDR1 and CDR2 (germline): DFQATT, SNEGSKA (reference sequence). Trimming removed 6 bases at V and 5 bases at J, with 19 bases between. CDR3 in DNA: TGCAGTGCCACCCCGTCGGGGGTCAGGACTGAAGCTTTCTTT. Translated: CSATPSGVRTEAFF.

In DNA form, the CDR3 reads TGTGCCAGCAGCCAAAGCCCGGAAGCTTTCTTT. Amino acids: CASSQSPEAFF. V gene TRBV14 combines with J gene TRBJ1-1; D is unresolved. V lost 2 bases, J lost 8 bases, and 6 bases lay in between. Germline loops: CDR1 SGHDN, CDR2 FVKESK. This CDR3 spans 11 amino acids.

This clonotype has only a few counts. V is TRBV2 and J is TRBJ2-2, with a tentative D call TRBD2 (5 bases). Germline CDR1 reads SNHLY; CDR2 reads FYNNEI. The CDR3 loop spans 15 amino acids. The germline V and J ends were trimmed by 6 bases and 2 bases, with 13 bases remaining between them. CDR3 sequence: CASRGERLNTGELFF. In DNA, the CDR3 is TGTGCCAGCAGGGGAGAACGCTTAAACACCGGGGAGCTGTTTTTT.

The DNA of the CDR3 is TGTGCCAGCAGTTTGCAGGGGAGCTCCTACGAGCAGTACTTC. Amino acid sequence: CASSLQGSSYEQYF. V gene TRBV12-3 or TRBV12-4 combines with J gene TRBJ2-7; a weak D match, TRBD1 (6 bases). The CDR3 runs to 14 residues. V lost 3 bases, J lost 0 bases, and 9 bases lay in between.

Points on this clonotype: A much larger clone is a single base away; this may be a read error. The chain uses TRBV10-3 and TRBJ2-3; D is possibly TRBD1 or TRBD2 (5 bases each). From germline, CDR1 is ENHRY and CDR2 SYGVKD. Deletions cut 8 bases from V and 6 bases from J, with 12 bases between. CDR3 size: 12 residues. DNA for the CDR3: TGTGCCATCGGGGACGTGGGGGATACGCAGTATTTT. Protein: CAIGDVGDTQYF.

This clonotype was seen only a few times. This chain connects TRBV21-1 to TRBJ2-5. TRBV21-1 is an annotated pseudogene. The CDR3 is 14 residues long. Here the CDR3 reads CASSPRVTQETQYF. In nucleotides, the CDR3 is TGTGCCAGCAGCCCTCGGGTTACTCAAGAGACCCAGTACTTC.

Only a few counts were recorded for this clonotype. In nucleotides, the CDR3 is TGTGCCAGCAGCGGGTGGAACGGGGAGCTGTTTTTT. This codes for CASSGWNGELFF. The V call is TRBV6-2 or TRBV6-3, the J call TRBJ2-2, with unresolved D. This CDR3 is 12 amino acids long. In germline, CDR1 is MNHEY, CDR2 SVGEGT. The V and J ends lost 6 bases and 7 bases respectively, with 9 bases between them.

V usage is TRBV12-3 or TRBV12-4 and J usage is TRBJ1-1; D gene unclear. This CDR3 has 11 amino acids. Trimming shortened V by 5 bases and J by 7 bases, and 8 bases separated the two germline ends. In DNA, the CDR3 is TGTGCCAGCAGTCGAAAGGGTGAAGCTTTCTTT. Protein sequence: CASSRKGEAFF.

The chain employs TRBV7-8 and TRBJ2-3; TRBD2 matches at 16 bases. After removal of 5 bases from V and 3 bases from J, the junction contained 8 bases not matched to a gene. The germline gives CDR1 SGHVS, CDR2 FQNEAQ. This CDR3 is built from 18 residues. In DNA, the CDR3 is TGTGCCAGCAGCGCAACCGGGACTAGCGGGGGGGGGACAGATACGCAGTATTTT. Its translation: CASSATGTSGGGTDTQYF.

This clonotype was picked up a small number of times. The rearrangement joins TRBV12-3 or TRBV12-4 to TRBJ2-1, with 8 nucleotides matching TRBD2. CDR3 length: 15 residues. Losses at the gene ends were 4 bases for V and 3 bases for J; bases not matched to a gene: 5. CDR3 residues: CASSSVAGGYNEQFF. In DNA, the CDR3 is TGTGCCAGCAGTTCGGTTGCGGGGGGCTACAATGAGCAGTTCTTC.

This clonotype has more than one count but fewer than ten. The rearrangement uses TRBV27 and TRBJ2-3, with D maybe TRBD2 (6 bases). Germline loops: CDR1 MNHEY, CDR2 SMNVEV (reference sequence). Between the trimmed V and J ends, which lost 2 bases and 3 bases, there was a span of 18 bases. This CDR3 has 17 residues. The CDR3 region has the DNA TGTGCCAGCAGTTTACTTGGCGGCGTTCGGGGGACAGATACGCAGTATTTT. It is translated as CASSLLGGVRGTDTQYF.

The J gene is TRBJ1-1, the V gene TRBV30, with D hard to call. The germline CDR1 and CDR2 sequences are GTSNPN and SVGIG (reference sequence). V was cut by 0 bases and J by 4 bases, with 12 bases left in between. This CDR3 spans 14 amino acids. CDR3 sequence: CAWSVALLGTEAFF. The DNA for the CDR3 is TGTGCCTGGAGTGTAGCTTTGTTGGGCACTGAAGCTTTCTTT. Looking up the rest from reference TRBV30 and TRBJ1-1 gives the full variable domain: SQTIHQWPATLVQPVGSPLSLECTVEGTSNPNLYWYRQAAGRGLQLLFYSVGIGQISSEVPQNLSASRPQDRQFILSSKKLLLSDSGFYLCAWSVALLGTEAFFGQGTRLTVV.

This sequence joins TRBV7-9 and TRBJ2-2, with 7 positions matching TRBD1. Looked up from germline, CDR1 is SEHNR and CDR2 is FQNEAQ (reference sequence). V lost 4 bases to trimming and J lost 0 bases; unmatched junction nucleotides: 5. There are 16 residues in the CDR3. CDR3: CASSSPGQPNTGELFF. As DNA, the CDR3 is TGTGCCAGCAGCTCTCCGGGACAGCCGAACACCGGGGAGCTGTTTTTT.

The genes are TRBV28 and TRBJ2-3; TRBD2 matches at 11 bases. The ends lost 2 bases at V and 1 base at J; junction bases unmatched: 14. CDR1 MDHEN and CDR2 SYDVKM come from the germline V gene. The CDR3 runs to 20 residues. CDR3 sequence reads: CASSLPTLAGGPSGTDTQYF. In DNA form, the CDR3 reads TGTGCCAGCAGTTTACCAACCCTAGCGGGAGGTCCTTCTGGCACAGATACGCAGTATTTT.

The chain recombines TRBV5-1 with TRBJ2-1; 8 bases match TRBD1. The V gene's germline CDR1 is SGHRS and CDR2 YFSETQ. V dropped 4 bases and J dropped 12; count of bases not matched to a gene: 6. The CDR3 extends over 12 amino acids. The CDR3 reads CASSHDGTGQFF. The CDR3 bases are TGCGCCAGCAGCCATGACGGGACAGGGCAGTTCTTC.

CDR3 nucleotides: TGTGCCAGCACTCCTCGGGTGGGCACTGAAGCTTTCTTT. Translation gives CASTPRVGTEAFF. The genes are TRBV12-3 or TRBV12-4 and TRBJ1-1; D gene ambiguous. This CDR3 is built from 13 residues. Between the trimmed V and J ends, which lost 7 bases and 4 bases, there was a span of 13 bases.

This clonotype was counted only a few times. V usage is TRBV29-1 and J usage is TRBJ2-7, with D possibly being TRBD1 (6 bases). Germline V CDR1 and CDR2: SQVTM, ANQGSEA. The CDR3 totals 11 residues. The V and J ends lost 4 bases and 6 bases respectively, with 10 bases between them. The CDR3 nucleotides read TGCAGCGTTGTATCGACAGGCGAGCAGTACTTC. Translating gives CSVVSTGEQYF.

The J gene is TRBJ2-2, the V gene TRBV7-9, with a weak D call TRBD1 (6 bases). Germline V lookup: CDR1 SEHNR, CDR2 FQNEAQ (reference sequence). Trimming took off 6 bases at V and 0 bases at J, with 11 bases between the two ends. The CDR3 loop spans 15 amino acids. The CDR3 bases are TGTGCCAGCAGTGTCGGACAGACGAACACCGGGGAGCTGTTTTTT. The encoded protein is CASSVGQTNTGELFF. The complete variable domain, with remaining parts taken from reference TRBV7-9 and TRBJ2-2, reads DTGVSQNPRHKITKRGQNVTFRCDPISEHNRLYWYRQTLGQGPEFLTYFQNEAQLEKSRLLSDRFSAERPKGSFSTLEIQRTEQGDSAMYLCASSVGQTNTGELFFGEGSRLTVL.

The rearrangement joins TRBV7-6 to TRBJ1-2; D remains ambiguous. Trimming stripped 2 bases from V and 6 bases from J, with 10 bases between. In germline, CDR1 is SGHVS, CDR2 FNYEAQ. The CDR3 extends over 13 amino acids. Written as DNA, the CDR3 is TGTGCCAGCAGCTTAACTGGTGGAGATGGCTACACCTTC. It translates to CASSLTGGDGYTF.

The genes are TRBV10-1 and TRBJ1-4; D unclear. The V and J ends lost 5 bases and 7 bases respectively, with 20 bases between them. The CDR3 runs 16 residues. Germline V gives CDR1 WNHNN, CDR2 SYGVQD (reference sequence). CDR3 region: CASSRERGNGGEKLFF. CDR3 bases: TGCGCCAGCAGTCGGGAGCGGGGAAACGGTGGTGAAAAACTGTTTTTT.

The chain uses TRBV11-2 and TRBJ2-2; TRBD2 matches 9 bases. V shed 5 bases, J shed 3 bases, and the junction held 1 base outside the gene matches. Germline-derived CDR1 and CDR2 are SGHAT and FQNNGV. The CDR3 has 14 residues. The CDR3 loop is CASSPSGDTGELFF. In nucleotides, the CDR3 is TGTGCCAGCAGCCCTAGCGGGGACACCGGGGAGCTGTTTTTT.